The clone carrying this T cell receptor (beta chain) was counted once. The entry originates in a study of blood T cell repertoires in COVID-19. V was clipped by 4 bases and J by 0 bases, with 11 bases between them. This CDR3 has 15 amino acids. CDR1 is SGDLS, CDR2 YYNGEE, per germline. Repertoires were generated with immunoSEQ multiplex PCR, while TCRdb's copy carries only in-frame clones and drops some. The sample holds some 200,000 clones; just over 85% are singletons and the top ten take 1.5%. The clonotype comes from a man between 18 and 35 years old with active or convalescent COVID-19. The sample was peripheral blood. The rearrangement joins TRBV9 to TRBJ2-1; no clear D gene. In DNA, the CDR3 is TGTGCCAGCAGCCCCACTTATGGCTCCTACAATGAGCAGTTCTTC. Its protein is CASSPTYGSYNEQFF.